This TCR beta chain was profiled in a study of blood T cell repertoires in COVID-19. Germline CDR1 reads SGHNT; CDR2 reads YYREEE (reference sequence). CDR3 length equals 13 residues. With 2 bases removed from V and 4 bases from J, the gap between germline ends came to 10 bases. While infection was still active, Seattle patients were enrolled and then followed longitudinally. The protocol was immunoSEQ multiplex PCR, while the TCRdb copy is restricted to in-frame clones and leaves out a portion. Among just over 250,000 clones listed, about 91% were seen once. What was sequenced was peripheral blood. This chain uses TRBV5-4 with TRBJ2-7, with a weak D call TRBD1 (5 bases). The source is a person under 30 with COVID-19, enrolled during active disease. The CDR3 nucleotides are TGTGCCAGCAGCTTTGTTGGGGCTTACGAGCAGTACTTC. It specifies CASSFVGAYEQYF.